This passage covers 25 T cell receptor beta chains from one sample sequenced in a study of blood T cell repertoires in COVID-19. Measured with immunoSEQ multiplex PCR; TCRdb has only the in-frame clones, and not every one. Here the sample spans about 400,000 clones, roughly 90% being singletons. Sequencing used PBMCs or T cells enriched from blood (not recorded which). These receptors were collected from a woman in her 30s with acute COVID-19.

This chain joins TRBV4-2 and TRBJ1-4, with D maybe TRBD1 (6 bases). The CDR3 is made up of 22 amino acids. Between the trimmed V and J ends, which lost 7 bases and 7 bases, there was a span of 40 bases. Germline loops: CDR1 LGHNA, CDR2 YNFKEQ. This chain's CDR3 is CASTSPFTLLLTWARDTEKLFF. CDR3 nucleotide sequence: TGTGCCAGCACCTCACCGTTCACCCTACTACTCACGTGGGCGAGGGACACTGAAAAACTGTTTTTT.

This chain joins TRBV14 and TRBJ1-1; 7 bases are shared with TRBD1. Germline assignment: CDR1 SGHDN and CDR2 FVKESK. The CDR3 extends over 15 amino acids. Trimming cost V 4 bases and J 2 bases; bases outside gene matches: 7. CDR3 DNA: TGTGCCAGCAGCCTTACAGGGGACCTCAACACTGAAGCTTTCTTT. Its translation is CASSLTGDLNTEAFF.

J is TRBJ1-2 and V is TRBV4-1; the match to TRBD1 covers 7 bases. The CDR3 extends over 14 amino acids. Losses at the gene ends were 4 bases for V and 0 bases for J; bases not matched to a gene: 2. The germline V gene has CDR1 MGHRA and CDR2 YSYEKL. In nucleotides, the CDR3 is TGCGCCAGCAGCCGGGACAGCTCTAACTATGGCTACACCTTC. Translated, it gives CASSRDSSNYGYTF.

The V gene is TRBV7-2, the J gene TRBJ2-7; 7 bases fit TRBD2. The V gene's germline CDR1 is SGHTA and CDR2 FQGNSA. V lost 4 bases to trimming and J lost 0 bases; unmatched junction nucleotides: 3. The CDR3 sequence is 14 residues long. CDR3 DNA: TGTGCCAGCAGCTCCAGCGGGGTCTCCTACGAGCAGTACTTC. This sequence encodes CASSSSGVSYEQYF.

This chain joins TRBV9 and TRBJ2-7; D might be TRBD2 (6 bases). V lost 3 bases to trimming and J lost 2 bases, with 9 bases between them. The CDR3 contains 13 residues. Germline V gene lookup returns CDR1 SGDLS and CDR2 YYNGEE. The CDR3 protein is CASSGSGTYEQYF. In nucleotides, the CDR3 is TGTGCCAGCAGCGGTAGCGGCACCTACGAGCAGTACTTC.

J is TRBJ2-5 and V is TRBV24-1; 9 nucleotides match TRBD2. The CDR3 spans 16 residues. With V trimmed by 4 bases and J by 5 bases, 10 bases remained unmatched. The V gene's germline CDR1 is KGHDR and CDR2 SFDVKD. The CDR3 bases are TGTGCCACCAGTGAGGGCGGGGGGGTCCATTTCGAGACCCAGTACTTC. It codes for CATSEGGGVHFETQYF.

The J gene is TRBJ1-1, the V gene TRBV10-1; weak D call: TRBD1 (6 bases). Trimming stripped 5 bases from V and 0 bases from J, with 16 bases between. This CDR3 is 16 amino acids long. Germline-derived CDR1 and CDR2 are WNHNN and SYGVQD (reference sequence). The CDR3 DNA sequence: TGCGCCAGCAGTATTGACGGACAGAGCATGAACACTGAAGCTTTCTTT. It codes for CASSIDGQSMNTEAFF.

This clone was observed many times. The genes are TRBV29-1 and TRBJ1-2, with 8 bases that match TRBD1. CDR3 length: 14 amino acids. Unmatched junction bases numbered 13, after V lost 6 bases and J lost 7 bases. Germline assignment: CDR1 SQVTM and CDR2 ANQGSEA. Here the CDR3 reads CSVGDPSQGVGYTF. DNA of the CDR3: TGCAGCGTCGGTGATCCCTCACAGGGGGTTGGCTACACCTTC. The whole variable domain, remainder taken from reference TRBV29-1 and TRBJ1-2, is SAVISQKPSRDICQRGTSLTIQCQVDSQVTMMFWYRQQPGQSLTLIATANQGSEATYESGFVIDKFPISRPNLTFSTLTVSNMSPEDSSIYLCSVGDPSQGVGYTFGSGTRLTVV.

V usage is TRBV6-4 and J usage is TRBJ2-1, with TRBD2 as a possible D gene (5 bases). The CDR3 runs to 13 residues. Germline V CDR1 and CDR2: MRHNA, SNTAGT. V lost 5 bases and J lost 7, with 12 bases in between. CDR3 nucleotides: TGTGCCAGCAGTATCGAACGGGGTAATGAGCAGTTCTTC. It encodes CASSIERGNEQFF.

The chain combines TRBV5-1 with TRBJ1-1; tentative D call: TRBD1 (5 bases). Trimming cost V 4 bases and J 0 bases, with 10 bases left between them. CDR1 and CDR2 (germline): SGHRS, YFSETQ. The CDR3 loop spans 14 amino acids. For the CDR3, the DNA is TGCGCCAGCAGCCTGAGACAGCTGAACACTGAAGCTTTCTTT. Encoded protein: CASSLRQLNTEAFF.

V usage is TRBV20-1 and J usage is TRBJ1-2; unclear D gene. Trimming stripped 1 base from V and 7 bases from J, with 7 bases between. The germline CDR1 and CDR2 sequences are DFQATT and SNEGSKA (reference sequence). CDR3 length equals 11 residues. CDR3 in DNA: TGCAGTGCTAGAGGACACGGTGGCTACACCTTC. This codes for CSARGHGGYTF.

The chain is built from TRBV7-2 and TRBJ2-1; 7 bases map to TRBD2. The CDR3 spans 14 residues. CDR1 and CDR2 (germline): SGHTA, FQGNSA. V was pared by 8 bases and J by 1 base, with 5 bases of the junction left unmatched. The chain's CDR3 is CASGSSGSYNEQFF. In nucleotides, the CDR3 is TGTGCCAGCGGATCTAGCGGATCCTACAATGAGCAGTTCTTC. The full variable domain, its missing parts supplied by reference TRBV7-2 and TRBJ2-1, is GAGVSQSPSNKVTEKGKDVELRCDPISGHTALYWYRQSLGQGLEFLIYFQGNSAPDKSGLPSDRFSAERTGGSVSTLTIQRTQQEDSAVYLCASGSSGSYNEQFFGPGTRLTVL.

The genes are TRBV7-2 and TRBJ2-1; possible D gene TRBD1, 6 bases. CDR1 and CDR2 (germline): SGHTA, FQGNSA. The CDR3 loop spans 14 amino acids. Trimming took 5 bases from V and 4 from J, leaving 12 bases between them. This CDR3 is CASSPDRGYNEQFF. In DNA, the CDR3 is TGTGCCAGCAGCCCGGATAGGGGGTACAATGAGCAGTTCTTC.

This chain links TRBV3-1 (or the pseudogene TRBV3-2) with TRBJ2-2; 14 bases match TRBD2. The CDR3 sequence is 18 residues long. Looked up from germline, CDR1 is LGHDT and CDR2 is YNNKEL (reference sequence). With V trimmed by 4 bases and J by 1 base, 5 bases remained unmatched. CDR3 coding DNA: TGTGCCAGCAGCCGGGGACTAGCGGGAGCCTTGAACACCGGGGAGCTGTTTTTT. Protein sequence: CASSRGLAGALNTGELFF.

The V gene is TRBV9, the J gene TRBJ1-3; 7 bases are a match to TRBD1. This CDR3 has 15 amino acids. V was clipped by 7 bases and J by 4 bases; unmatched bases: 11. Germline CDR1 SGDLS, CDR2 YYNGEE. CDR3 region: CASSEGAGGGNTIYF. In nucleotides, the CDR3 is TGTGCCAGCTCCGAGGGGGCAGGTGGGGGAAACACCATATATTTT.

This clone was recorded only once. This chain joins TRBV19 and TRBJ1-2, with unresolved D. The ends were cut back, 6 bases at V and 0 bases at J, with 17 bases in the middle. Germline V gives CDR1 LNHDA, CDR2 SQIVND (reference sequence). The CDR3 extends over 16 amino acids. Written as DNA, the CDR3 is TGTGCCAGTAGCCTCCGGGCGGGGTCAGCTAACTATGGCTACACCTTC. Translating it yields CASSLRAGSANYGYTF.

This chain uses TRBV6-4 with TRBJ1-6; no clear D. The germline V gene encodes CDR1 MRHNA and CDR2 SNTAGT. V was shortened by 7 bases and J by 9 bases, with 16 bases between the two germline ends. The CDR3 totals 14 residues. The DNA for the CDR3 is TGTGCCAGCACCCCACAACGGGGTGGTTCACCCCTCCACTTT. Its translation is CASTPQRGGSPLHF.

This rearrangement joins TRBV2 to TRBJ1-1; D unclear. In germline, CDR1 is SNHLY, CDR2 FYNNEI. This CDR3 region has 14 residues. V lost 6 bases, J lost 0 bases, and 11 bases lay in between. The CDR3, as DNA: TGTGCCAGCAGGAGAGAAATTCTGAACACTGAAGCTTTCTTT. This encodes CASRREILNTEAFF.

The chain couples TRBV5-1 to TRBJ1-1, with 12 nucleotides matching TRBD1. Germline lookup yields CDR1 SGHRS and CDR2 YFSETQ. After removal of 4 bases from V and 1 base from J, the junction contained 2 bases not matched to a gene. This CDR3 is built from 15 residues. The chain's CDR3 is CASSTGQGANTEAFF. The CDR3 DNA reads TGCGCCAGCAGCACGGGACAGGGGGCGAACACTGAAGCTTTCTTT.

The V call is TRBV3-1 (or the pseudogene TRBV3-2), the J call TRBJ2-3, with D maybe TRBD2 (7 bases). The CDR3 loop spans 17 amino acids. V dropped 4 bases and J dropped 1 base, with 18 bases sitting between them. The germline gives CDR1 LGHDT, CDR2 YNNKEL (reference sequence). CDR3 in amino acids: CASSRGKGGGCTDTQYF. The CDR3 coding sequence is TGTGCCAGCAGCCGAGGTAAGGGAGGGGGGTGCACAGATACGCAGTATTTT.

The J gene is TRBJ1-6, the V gene TRBV6-5, with D possibly TRBD1 on 6 matching bases. CDR1 is MNHEY and CDR2 is SVGAGI in the germline V gene. The CDR3 has 16 amino acids. Trimming stripped 2 bases from V and 10 bases from J, with 18 bases between. CDR3 sequence (DNA): TGTGCCAGCAGTTACCTTGTGTCACAGGGAGCATCACCCCTCCACTTT. The encoded protein is CASSYLVSQGASPLHF.

In nucleotides, the CDR3 is TGCAGGGGGGGGGCTGTAGGCTACACCTTC. As protein: CRGGAVGYTF. The chain has TRBV29-1 and TRBJ1-2, with a possible D match to TRBD1 (6 bases). CDR3 size: 10 residues. Germline CDR1 reads SQVTM; CDR2 reads ANQGSEA.

The V and J genes are TRBV27 and TRBJ2-2; tentative D call: TRBD1 (6 bases). Germline V gene data show CDR1 as MNHEY and CDR2 as SMNVEV (reference sequence). CDR3 length: 17 amino acids. With 0 bases removed from V and 0 bases from J, the gap between germline ends came to 11 bases. CDR3 sequence reads: CASSLSIQGANTGELFF. The CDR3 DNA reads TGTGCCAGCAGTTTATCGATACAGGGTGCGAACACCGGGGAGCTGTTTTTT.

This chain connects TRBV21-1 to TRBJ1-6; TRBD1 was called by the table and not checked on the DNA. TRBV21-1 is described as a pseudogene. This CDR3 has 11 amino acids. The CDR3 bases are TGTGCCAGCTACAAGAATTCACCCCTCCACTTT. Amino acids: CASYKNSPLHF.

V usage is TRBV3-1 (or the pseudogene TRBV3-2) and J usage is TRBJ2-7, with D unclear. Per the germline V gene, CDR1 is LGHDT and CDR2 is YNNKEL (reference sequence). This CDR3 contains 14 residues. V shed 4 bases and J shed 3 bases, with 13 bases lying between them. This chain's CDR3 is CASSPEVGNYEQYF. The CDR3 coding sequence is TGTGCCAGCAGCCCCGAGGTGGGTAACTACGAGCAGTACTTC.